The TCR beta chain under discussion was sequenced for a study of T cell changes during pregnancy in multiple sclerosis. CDR1 LNHDA and CDR2 SQIVND come from the germline V gene (reference sequence). The CDR3 loop spans 14 amino acids. With 5 bases removed from V and 4 bases from J, the gap between germline ends came to 15 bases. TCRdb's table, derived via immunoSEQ multiplex PCR, lists solely in-frame clones and lacks some. In the table there are about 50,000 clones, 80% to 95% of which are singletons. The sequence was obtained from a female donor with multiple sclerosis, enrolled in a pregnancy study. The source was CD4+ T cells from peripheral blood mononuclear cells, collected after pregnancy. The chain couples TRBV19 to TRBJ2-7; no firm D call. CDR3 DNA: TGTGCCAGTAGTTTAACGTCTAGGAGTTACGAGCAGTACTTC. Translation gives CASSLTSRSYEQYF. The whole variable domain, filled in from reference TRBV19 and TRBJ2-7, reads DGGITQSPKYLFRKEGQNVTLSCEQNLNHDAMYWYRQDPGQGLRLIYYSQIVNDFQKGDIAEGYSVSREKKESFPLTVTSAQKNPTAFYLCASSLTSRSYEQYFGPGTRLTVT.